The TCR beta chain under discussion was sequenced for a study of cytomegalovirus exposure and HLA in healthy donors. Sequenced by immunoSEQ multiplex PCR; TCRdb stores in-frame clones only, minus some. Of 150,000 to 180,000 clones listed, around 84% are singletons. The sequenced material came from PBMCs. The TCR was taken from a human donor in good health.

CDR3 DNA: TGTGCCAGCAGTCTGAGGACTTTTCACTACGAGCAGTACTTC. Protein sequence: CASSLRTFHYEQYF. V usage is TRBV27 and J usage is TRBJ2-7; D is perhaps TRBD2 (5 bases). The CDR3 sequence is 14 residues long. Between the trimmed V and J ends, which lost 5 bases and 3 bases, there was a span of 14 bases. The germline V gene has CDR1 MNHEY and CDR2 SMNVEV (reference sequence).